This TCR beta chain was found in a study of regulatory T cells in long-lasting Graves disease. This clonotype has ten or more counts. Sample time point: newly diagnosed GD, antithyroid drugs for less than 3 months. There was RNA extracted from PBMCs, and the TCR library was made from it. Building of the TCR beta libraries involved iRepertoire HTBI primers and Arm-PCR of CDR3 regions. TCRdb re-analysed the multiplex PCR reads in MiXCR, keeping a single row per CDR3 protein. The sample contains roughly 400,000 distinct CDR3 sequences, about 15% of which appear only once. Trimming took 6 bases from V and 4 from J, leaving 16 bases between them. From germline, CDR1 is SQVTM and CDR2 ANQGSEA. The CDR3 extends over 15 amino acids. These data were also filed under a second study, of T cells in Graves' hyperthyroidism and ophthalmopathy.

This clonotype originated in a young woman with Graves disease. The chain carries TRBV29-1 and TRBJ2-6; tentative D call: TRBD2 (5 bases). The specimen was peripheral blood mononuclear cells (PBMCs), collected at new diagnosis, from a patient treated with antithyroid drugs. For the CDR3, the DNA is TGCAGCGTCTTTTCCGGGGAGACCGGGGCCAACGTCCTGACTTTC. Amino acids: CSVFSGETGANVLTF.